The 4 T cell receptor beta chains below were found in one sample sequenced in a study of CD8 T cells in ankylosing spondylitis. One entry per CDR3 protein, called by TCRdb with MiXCR from the 5' RACE reads. The top ten hold over 20% of the sample, which has about 220,000 distinct CDR3 sequences, more than 9% seen once. Sequencing was performed on blood, either unsorted or a sorted T cell fraction (not recorded which). The receptors shown here come from a male donor with ankylosing spondylitis or in good health (not recorded which).

V usage is TRBV5-1 and J usage is TRBJ2-3, with 11 bases that match TRBD2. Germline CDR1 and CDR2: SGHRS and YFSETQ. Unmatched junction bases numbered 24, after V lost 4 bases and J lost 2 bases. The CDR3 sequence is 22 residues long. The CDR3 DNA is TGCGCCAGCAGCCTATGGACAGGGTTGGGACTAGCGGACGTTTTAACCACAGATACGCAGTATTTT. Translating it yields CASSLWTGLGLADVLTTDTQYF.

The sample holds a few counts of this clonotype. The rearrangement joins TRBV10-3 to TRBJ2-3; 8 bases agree with TRBD2. The J segment lost 5 bases and the V segment lost 10 bases, leaving 8 bases of the junction unmatched. The germline gives CDR1 ENHRY, CDR2 SYGVKD. This CDR3 is 13 amino acids long. CDR3 sequence (DNA): TGTGCCACCCGGGGGCGGGGGGAAGATACGCAGTATTTT. Its translation: CATRGRGEDTQYF.

Concerning this clonotype itself: A read error may be the cause here, since a much bigger clone is one base away. This chain connects TRBV24-1 to TRBJ2-2; 8 nucleotides line up with TRBD2. Losses at the gene ends were 5 bases for V and 6 bases for J; bases not matched to a gene: 13. This CDR3 is 17 amino acids long. In germline, CDR1 is KGHDR, CDR2 SFDVKD. DNA for the CDR3: TGTGCCACCAGTGGTCAATCCGGGACTAGGACGGCCGGGGAGCTGTTTTTT. Translation: CATSGQSGTRTAGELFF.

The V and J genes are TRBV7-6 and TRBJ2-1; D unclear. Trimming removed 2 bases from V and 8 bases from J, with 16 bases in between. The CDR3 consists of 15 residues. Germline assignment: CDR1 SGHVS and CDR2 FNYEAQ. In nucleotides, the CDR3 is TGTGCCAGCAGCTTACCCCAAGACTCGTACGATGAGCAGTTCTTC. Translation: CASSLPQDSYDEQFF. Combining the CDR3 with reference TRBV7-6 and TRBJ2-1 gives the whole variable domain GAGVSQSPRYKVTKRGQDVALRCDPISGHVSLYWYRQALGQGPEFLTYFNYEAQQDKSGLPNDRFSAERPEGSISTLTIQRTEQRDSAMYRCASSLPQDSYDEQFFGPGTRLTVL.